This passage covers 5 T cell receptor beta chains from one sample sequenced in a study of T cells in Graves' hyperthyroidism and ophthalmopathy. Authors of the study amplified TCR beta CDR3 regions from RNA transcripts. HTBI primers drove first-round RT-PCR of the TCR CDR3. From the multiplex PCR reads, TCRdb called clonotypes with MiXCR, one entry per CDR3 protein. The sample has approximately 640,000 distinct CDR3 sequences, around 15% seen once. Sequencing was performed on blood. The receptors derive from a woman in her 30s with Graves' hyperthyroidism.

At least ten counts were recorded for this clonotype. The rearrangement joins TRBV6-1 to TRBJ1-2; 7 bases fit TRBD1. V lost 6 bases, J lost 4 bases, and 5 bases stayed unmatched. The CDR3 runs 13 residues. CDR1 and CDR2 (germline): MNHNS, SASEGT. The CDR3 loop reads CASRTGDGYGYTF. CDR3 bases: TGTGCCAGCAGAACAGGGGACGGCTATGGCTACACCTTC.

This clonotype was recorded many times. The chain couples TRBV12-3 or TRBV12-4 to TRBJ1-1, with D maybe TRBD1 (6 bases). V was pared by 3 bases and J by 4 bases, with 12 bases between. The CDR3 is made up of 14 amino acids. CDR3 in DNA: TGTGCCAGCAGTTTCGGTCTAGGGGGCACTGAAGCTTTCTTT. Its translation: CASSFGLGGTEAFF.

This clonotype was detected ten times or more. V and J are TRBV2 and TRBJ2-1; D is unclear. There are 12 residues in the CDR3. Germline V gene data show CDR1 as SNHLY and CDR2 as FYNNEI. V was clipped by 5 bases and J by 7 bases, with 9 bases between them. CDR3 in amino acids: CASSPLVNEQFF. CDR3 coding DNA: TGTGCCAGCAGTCCCCTAGTGAATGAGCAGTTCTTC.

The chain recombines TRBV24-1 with TRBJ2-1; 10 bases match TRBD2. Trimming at V came to 2 bases and at J to 8 bases, leaving 11 bases not matched to a gene. There are 17 residues in the CDR3. CDR1 is KGHDR and CDR2 is SFDVKD in the germline V gene. In DNA form, the CDR3 reads TGTGCCACCAGTGATTCCACCAAAGCGGGAGGGGGGGATGAGCAGTTCTTC. Protein product: CATSDSTKAGGGDEQFF.

The CDR3 spells CASSSPISTGTGGYNEQFF. The CDR3 DNA sequence: TGCGCCAGCAGCTCTCCCATCTCCACCGGGACAGGGGGCTACAATGAGCAGTTCTTC. The chain uses TRBV5-1 and TRBJ2-1; TRBD1 aligns across 11 bases. J lost 3 bases, V lost 3 bases, and 14 bases had no gene match. Looked up from germline, CDR1 is SGHRS and CDR2 is YFSETQ. This CDR3 spans 19 amino acids.